This TCR beta chain derives from a study of shared clonotypes between healthy human individuals. Study-level points and caveats: Between several donors, naive CD4 clonotypes were shared at a level of about 5%.

Donors were Caucasian adults residing in Nashville, Tennessee, USA. CDR1 and CDR2 (germline): SNHLY, FYNNEI. The V and J ends lost 8 bases and 4 bases respectively, with 18 bases between them. This CDR3 comprises 14 residues. As for this clone: Its antigen is not known.

Sequencing was performed with immunoSEQ multiplex PCR; in TCRdb, only in-frame clones are kept and a portion is missing. In the table there are over a million clones, about 76% of which are singletons. The sample taken for sequencing was memory CD4+ T cells sorted from blood. Subset of the sample: CD45RA-negative fraction. The chain links TRBV2 to TRBJ2-7; D perhaps matches TRBD2 (7 bases). The clonotype comes from a man younger than 35 in good health. CDR3 residues: CASGGAAPYYEQYF. CDR3 sequence (DNA): TGTGCCAGCGGGGGGGCAGCTCCCTATTACGAGCAGTACTTC.